The sequence of this T cell receptor beta chain was determined in a study of cytomegalovirus exposure and HLA in healthy donors. The PCR was carried out with 60 Vbeta primers and 13 Jbeta primers. The repertoire was sequenced with immunoSEQ multiplex PCR; TCRdb's copy has only in-frame clones and lacks some. The sample contains some 200,000 clones, approximately 9.5% of which appear only once. The trim removed 4 bases at V and 6 bases at J, leaving 8 bases unmatched. The CDR3 sequence is 16 residues long. Germline V gene data show CDR1 as SGHRS and CDR2 as YFSETQ. This clonotype was sampled from a woman aged 25 to 45 in good health and CMV-seropositive. The gene calls are TRBV5-1 and TRBJ2-2, with TRBD2 identical over 11 bases. Sequenced: PBMCs. This CDR3 is CASSPSGLAVPGELFF. In nucleotides, the CDR3 is TGCGCCAGCAGCCCGTCGGGACTAGCGGTTCCCGGGGAGCTGTTTTTT. The variable domain in full, completed from reference TRBV5-1 and TRBJ2-2, reads KAGVTQTPRYLIKTRGQQVTLSCSPISGHRSVSWYQQTPGQGLQFLFEYFSETQRNKGNFPGRFSGRQFSNSRSEMNVSTLELGDSALYLCASSPSGLAVPGELFFGEGSRLTVL.